Listed below are T cell receptor beta chains from one sample, sequenced in a study of blood T cell repertoires in COVID-19. Profiled with immunoSEQ multiplex PCR; TCRdb holds only in-frame clones, not every one. Here the sample spans about 200,000 clones, over 80% being singletons. Sample: peripheral blood. These receptors originate from a man in his forties with acute or convalescent COVID-19. Each CDR3 is given with its conserved first and last residue. Fields, in order: CDR3 length, J gene, clone size, V gene, CDR3 protein. Clone size is shown for a subset of rows, as once, few, many or a class of expanded clone.

14 | TRBJ1-5 | . | TRBV10-1 | CASSGDRTDQPQHF
17 | TRBJ2-3 | . | TRBV6-7 | CASSGPDSGPPTDTQYF
12 | TRBJ1-6 | . | TRBV28 | CASGGTGYALHF
15 | TRBJ1-3 | . | TRBV5-8 | CASSRQGLSGNTIYF
21 | TRBJ1-1 | . | TRBV29-1 | CSVEAGGFMRHTYKGDTEAFF
15 | TRBJ1-1 | once | TRBV19 | CASSIWPELNTEAFF
12 | TRBJ1-5 | . | TRBV29-1 | CSVAWGGQPQHF
14 | TRBJ1-1 | . | TRBV4-3 | CASSQSLSSTEAFF
15 | TRBJ2-1 | . | TRBV5-3 | CARECSGTSSNEQFF
15 | TRBJ2-7 | . | TRBV11-2 | CASSWSPGLVGEQYF
15 | TRBJ2-5 | . | TRBV18 | CASSPLRTSHETQYF
14 | TRBJ2-2 | . | TRBV7-8 | CASSLVAGPGELFF
14 | TRBJ1-2 | . | TRBV30 | CAWRRQDRGNGYTF
15 | TRBJ1-3 | . | TRBV27 | CASSPQGLVGNTIYF
13 | TRBJ2-7 | . | TRBV9 | CASSVGSGGEPYF
15 | TRBJ1-5 | . | TRBV19 | CASRKTGDSYQPQHF
18 | TRBJ1-2 | . | TRBV7-9 | CASSLSGLDSFTSLGYTF